This T cell receptor beta chain was documented in a study of persistence of HIV-infected CD4 T cells. Study-wide background: Donors had been on suppressive ART for a median of 8 years. Study results and caveats: TCRbeta richness was lower in CMV- and Gag-responding cells than in anti-CD3/anti-CD28-responding cells. Rare CMV-responding cells carrying HIV-1 proviruses were not analyzed separately for TCR.

Trimming removed 6 bases from V and 4 bases from J, with 13 bases in between. The CDR3 consists of 14 residues. The germline V gene has CDR1 SGHRS and CDR2 YFSETQ. Notes on this clone: Its antigen is still unknown.

This was the immunoSEQ version 4 assay in survey mode. Method: immunoSEQ multiplex PCR; TCRdb's copy keeps in-frame clones and lacks some. The table has roughly 9,100 clones, approximately 77% seen once. Overlapping HIV-1 Gag 15-mer peptides at around 1 ug per peptide per mL were used. Sorting selected CD4+ T cells upregulating both CD40 ligand and CD69. CD4+ T cell counts exceeded 400 cells/uL; CMV serology was positive. This receptor was obtained from an adult woman with HIV who was CMV-seropositive. The starting material was CD4+ T cells sorted from PBMCs after roughly 18-hour stimulation, obtained from a patient who received antiretroviral therapy. The chain uses TRBV5-1 and TRBJ1-4; unclear D gene. CDR3 amino acids: CASKAAELNEKLFF. The DNA for the CDR3 is TGCGCCAGCAAGGCGGCAGAACTTAATGAAAAACTGTTTTTT.